The following is a T cell receptor beta chain sequence with its context. Antigen specificity is unknown. The data were obtained in a study of cytomegalovirus exposure and HLA in healthy donors. On the study more broadly: Researchers found that around 80% of over 350 genotyped donors fell within the Caucasian-associated ancestry cluster. Study-wide results and limits: Further analysis, carried out later, found HLA-associated TCR beta chains more clonally expanded than equally common other chains.

V gave up 3 bases and J gave up 5 bases, with 14 bases separating them. The germline V gene has CDR1 MDHEN and CDR2 SYDVKM. The CDR3 is 15 amino acids. Amplification used 60 Vbeta primers and 13 Jbeta primers. Method: immunoSEQ multiplex PCR; TCRdb's copy keeps in-frame clones and lacks some. The profile shows 100,000 or so clones, 76% of them singletons. The chain links TRBV28 to TRBJ2-1; the D gene is possibly TRBD1 (7 bases). Material: PBMCs. The sequence came from a man between 40 and 49 years old in good health and CMV-seropositive. This chain's CDR3 is CASSLGGQTNNEQFF. The CDR3 nucleotides are TGTGCCAGCAGTTTGGGGGGACAGACTAACAATGAGCAGTTCTTC.